What follows describes a single T cell receptor beta chain. The data were taken from a study of cytomegalovirus exposure and HLA in healthy donors. About the study: The roughly 100 million unique TCR beta sequences, from roughly 170 million T cells, were found by an earlier analysis.

PCR used 60 Vbeta primers and 13 Jbeta primers. Sequenced by immunoSEQ multiplex PCR; TCRdb stores in-frame clones only, minus some. The sample records about 160,000 clones, 75% to 85% being singletons. The CDR3 covers 15 residues. The V segment lost 3 bases and the J segment 0 bases; nucleotides outside the gene matches: 3. CDR1 and CDR2 (germline): KGHSH, LQKENI. The chain recombines TRBV18 with TRBJ1-2, with TRBD1 matching over 8 bases. What was sequenced was PBMCs. The clonotype originates from a man aged 45 to 65 in good health and CMV-seropositive. The CDR3 sequence is CASSPDRATNYGYTF. The DNA of the CDR3 is TGTGCCAGCTCACCGGACAGGGCGACTAACTATGGCTACACCTTC.